This TCR beta chain was captured by sequencing in a study of blood T cell repertoires in COVID-19. Across the study: From T cells, B-cell-depleted T cells, or PBMCs came the material, which was cDNA or gDNA.

Across 20 to 25 US areas, participants ranged in age from roughly 18 to 95 years. The V gene lost 0 bases and the J gene lost 0 bases, with 10 bases spanning the gap. Germline values: CDR1 SGDLS, CDR2 YYNGEE. The CDR3 runs 16 residues. Authors' analysis steps: Amplification with reference gene primers provided the estimates of nucleated cell counts. The protocol was immunoSEQ multiplex PCR, while the TCRdb copy is restricted to in-frame clones and leaves out a portion. The V and J calls and clone size come from that table; D and trimming were worked out from the DNA. The sample has 300,000 or so clones; approximately 86% are singletons.

The J gene is TRBJ1-3, the V gene TRBV9, with unresolved D. The clonotype originates from a woman aged 40 to 50 with acute COVID-19. Sample: PBMCs or T cells enriched from blood (not recorded which). This CDR3 reads CASSVEGATSGNTIYF. CDR3 in DNA: TGTGCCAGCAGCGTAGAGGGAGCTACCTCTGGAAACACCATATATTTT.